The present T cell receptor beta chain was sequenced within a study of cytomegalovirus exposure and HLA in healthy donors. Regarding the study as a whole: Later analysis identified a missense DCLRE1C variant that was linked to TCR beta V- and J-gene trimming. Previously analyzed data showed that most TCR beta V segments were productive at a frequency of about 87% or about 30%.

About this clone: As yet, its antigen is unknown.

V was clipped by 1 base and J by 0 bases, with 9 bases between them. Looked up from germline, CDR1 is LNHDA and CDR2 is SQIVND (reference sequence). The CDR3 contains 15 residues. The PCR ran on 60 Vbeta and 13 Jbeta primers. This table comes from immunoSEQ multiplex PCR, and its TCRdb copy is limited to in-frame clones, with some not included. This table has 130,000 or so clones, around 77% appearing once. This TCR was recovered from a woman aged 55-69 years in good health and CMV-seronegative. Sequencing was carried out using PBMCs. This chain connects TRBV19 to TRBJ1-1; D uncertain. In nucleotides, the CDR3 is TGTGCCAGTAGTATAGGCCGGTTTATGAACACTGAAGCTTTCTTT. Protein sequence: CASSIGRFMNTEAFF. The entire variable domain, with the rest obtained from reference TRBV19 and TRBJ1-1, is as follows: DGGITQSPKYLFRKEGQNVTLSCEQNLNHDAMYWYRQDPGQGLRLIYYSQIVNDFQKGDIAEGYSVSREKKESFPLTVTSAQKNPTAFYLCASSIGRFMNTEAFFGQGTRLTVV.